This T cell receptor beta chain emerged from a study of control samples from healthy donors and cancer patients. V dropped 11 bases and J dropped 6; count of bases not matched to a gene: 10. The CDR3 runs to 12 residues. Some clones are missing from TCRdb's copy, which holds only in-frame ones; the method was immunoSEQ multiplex PCR. The data contain around 75,000 clones, about 92% of them singletons. The sample taken for sequencing was blood. The sequence was obtained from a woman in her sixties or seventies in good health. V and J are TRBV12-3 or TRBV12-4 and TRBJ2-7; 7 nucleotides agree with TRBD2. CDR3 sequence (DNA): TGTGCCCGCTGGGGGGGTAATACCGAGCAGTACTTC. Protein: CARWGGNTEQYF.